A single sample gave rise to the 5 T cell receptor beta chains below, sequenced in a study of T-cell reconstitution after alpha-beta-depleted transplantation in children. Construction of the TCRbeta library involved unique molecular identifiers. TCRdb reprocessed the PCR reads with MiXCR, giving one entry per CDR3 protein. The sample contains about 250,000 distinct CDR3 sequences, more than 20% of which appear only once. The input for sequencing was PBMCs, mostly from graft donor cells, taken 360 days after TCRalphabeta/CD19-depleted stem cell transplant. The receptors shown here come from a female patient between 2 and 15 years old who had a stem cell transplant for congenital amegakaryocytic thrombocytopenia, so the T cells may come from the graft donor.

The CDR3 sequence: CASSEVGTGGRQPQHF. Here the CDR3 DNA reads TGTGCCAGCAGTGAAGTTGGGACAGGGGGCCGTCAGCCCCAGCATTTT. This chain connects TRBV2 to TRBJ1-5, with 12 nucleotides matching TRBD1. The CDR3 covers 16 residues. Trimming at V came to 1 base and at J to 6 bases, leaving 4 bases not matched to a gene. CDR1 and CDR2 from the germline V gene are SNHLY and FYNNEI.

In its sample, this clonotype was seen many times. V usage is TRBV20-1 and J usage is TRBJ2-1, with 10 bases fitting TRBD2. CDR1 and CDR2 (germline): DFQATT, SNEGSKA (reference sequence). V shed 5 bases, J shed 2 bases, and the junction held 3 bases outside the gene matches. CDR3 length equals 14 residues. The chain's CDR3 is CSAWTSGPYNEQFF. The CDR3, as DNA: TGCAGTGCTTGGACTAGCGGACCCTACAATGAGCAGTTCTTC.

The chain links TRBV12-3 or TRBV12-4 to TRBJ1-6, with D unclear. The CDR3 has 15 residues. Trimming cost V 1 base and J 1 base, with 5 bases left between them. This CDR3 reads CASSLVQSYNSPLHF. In nucleotides, the CDR3 is TGTGCCAGCAGTTTAGTTCAGTCCTATAATTCACCCCTCCACTTT.

At least ten counts were recorded for this clonotype. The chain is built from TRBV5-1 and TRBJ2-5; D is undetermined. The CDR3 is made up of 14 amino acids. Germline V CDR1 and CDR2: SGHRS, YFSETQ. The V end was cut by 4 bases, the J end by 3 bases, with 13 bases between. In DNA form, the CDR3 reads TGCGCCAGCAGCCCCGTATCCCAAGAAGAGACCCAGTACTTC. This encodes CASSPVSQEETQYF.

The sample holds a few counts of this clonotype. This chain connects TRBV12-3 or TRBV12-4 to TRBJ2-7; the D call may be TRBD1 or TRBD2 (5 bases each). V gave up 6 bases and J gave up 6 bases, with 18 bases separating them. CDR3 length: 14 residues. CDR3 amino acids: CASRPGPKSGEQYF. The CDR3 DNA reads as TGTGCCAGCAGGCCGGGGCCCAAATCTGGCGAGCAGTACTTC.